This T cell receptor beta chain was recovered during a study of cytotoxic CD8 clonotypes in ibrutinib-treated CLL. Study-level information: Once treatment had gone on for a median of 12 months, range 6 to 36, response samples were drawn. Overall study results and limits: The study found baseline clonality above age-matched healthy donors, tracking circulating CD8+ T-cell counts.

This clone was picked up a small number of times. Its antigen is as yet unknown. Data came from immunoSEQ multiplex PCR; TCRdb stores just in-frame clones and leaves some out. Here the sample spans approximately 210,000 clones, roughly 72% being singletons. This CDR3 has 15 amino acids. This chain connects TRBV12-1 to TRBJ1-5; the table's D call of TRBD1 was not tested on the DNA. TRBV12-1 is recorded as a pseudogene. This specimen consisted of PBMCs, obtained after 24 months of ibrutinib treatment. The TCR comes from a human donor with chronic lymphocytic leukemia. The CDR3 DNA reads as TGTGCCAGCAGCTTTTTCAGGTGTGAAAATCAGCCCCAGCATTTT. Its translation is CASSFFRCENQPQHF.